Here is one T cell receptor beta chain with its context. The sample is drawn from a study of T cell changes during pregnancy in multiple sclerosis. Some clones are missing from TCRdb's copy, which holds only in-frame ones; the method was immunoSEQ multiplex PCR. The repertoire holds roughly 57,000 clones, with roughly 90% as singletons. The sequence came from a female donor with multiple sclerosis, enrolled in a pregnancy study. The specimen was CD4+ T cells from peripheral blood mononuclear cells, collected after pregnancy.

CDR3 sequence: CAWSTGLIYGYTF. CDR3 coding DNA: TGTGCCTGGAGTACGGGACTGATCTATGGCTACACCTTC. The chain employs TRBV30 and TRBJ1-2, with a possible D match to TRBD1 (5 bases). Germline V gene sequence: CDR1 GTSNPN, CDR2 SVGIG (reference sequence). The CDR3 sequence is 13 residues long. The V end was cut by 2 bases, the J end by 4 bases, with 11 bases between.